Described below is a single TCR beta chain sequence and its context. The sample originates from a study of blood T cell repertoires in COVID-19. Overall study context: Sites across the United States, Italy and Spain contributed samples from acute and convalescent COVID-19.

The CDR3 length is 12 residues. Germline loops: CDR1 SGHNT, CDR2 YYREEE (reference sequence). V gave up 0 bases and J gave up 7 bases, with 5 bases separating them. Profiled with immunoSEQ multiplex PCR; TCRdb holds only in-frame clones, not every one. Among a few hundred thousand clones, about 90% were seen once, and the ten largest hold 5.5% to 8%. The chain has TRBV5-4 and TRBJ2-1; D gene unclear. This clonotype was sampled from a man aged 55 to 69 with acute or convalescent COVID-19. Sequenced material: peripheral blood. CDR3: CASSLVKNEQFF. The CDR3 DNA reads TGTGCCAGCAGCTTGGTCAAAAATGAGCAGTTCTTC.